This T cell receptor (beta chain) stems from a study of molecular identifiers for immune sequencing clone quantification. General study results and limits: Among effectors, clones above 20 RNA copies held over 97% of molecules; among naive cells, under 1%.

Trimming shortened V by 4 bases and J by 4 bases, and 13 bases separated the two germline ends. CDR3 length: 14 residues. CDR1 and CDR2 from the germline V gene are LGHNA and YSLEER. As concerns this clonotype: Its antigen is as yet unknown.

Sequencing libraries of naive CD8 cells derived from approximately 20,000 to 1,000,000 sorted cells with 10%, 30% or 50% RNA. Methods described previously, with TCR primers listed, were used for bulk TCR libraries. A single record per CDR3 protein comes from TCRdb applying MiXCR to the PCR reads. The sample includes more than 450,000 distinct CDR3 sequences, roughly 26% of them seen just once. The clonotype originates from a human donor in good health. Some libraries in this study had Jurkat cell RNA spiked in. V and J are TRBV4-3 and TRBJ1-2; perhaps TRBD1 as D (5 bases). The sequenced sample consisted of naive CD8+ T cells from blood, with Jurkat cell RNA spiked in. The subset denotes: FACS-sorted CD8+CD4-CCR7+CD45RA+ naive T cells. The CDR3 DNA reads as TGCGCCAGCAGCCCCGAAACAGGAATCTATGGCTACACCTTC. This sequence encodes CASSPETGIYGYTF.